This TCR beta chain appears in the sequencing data of a study of blood T cell repertoires in COVID-19. The CDR3 is 15 residues long. With 5 bases clipped from V and 1 base from J, the junction kept 6 bases outside the gene matches. Germline V gene data show CDR1 as SGHTA and CDR2 as FQGTGA. This table comes from immunoSEQ multiplex PCR, and its TCRdb copy is limited to in-frame clones, with some not included. Among about 210,000 clones listed, 88% were seen once. This clone was recorded once. The V and J genes are TRBV7-3 and TRBJ2-3; 7 bases fit TRBD1. The sample comprised peripheral blood. The TCR was taken from a man between 65 and 80 years old with acute or convalescent COVID-19. CDR3 in amino acids: CASSDWTGRTDTQYF. CDR3 nucleotide sequence: TGTGCCAGCAGCGATTGGACAGGTCGCACAGATACGCAGTATTTT.